This T cell receptor beta chain was sequenced during a study of cytomegalovirus exposure and HLA in healthy donors. The CDR3 length is 15 residues. The V gene end was trimmed by 6 bases and the J gene end by 6 bases; junction bases not matched to a gene: 8. Germline CDR1 MDHEN, CDR2 SYDVKM. Both 60 Vbeta primers and 13 Jbeta primers went into the PCR. Clones were read by immunoSEQ multiplex PCR, and TCRdb kept only the in-frame ones, dropping some. In the table there are some 140,000 clones, roughly 78% of which are singletons. Worth noting for this clone: Its antigen remains unknown.

Points from the study as a whole: Across HLA loci, a later analysis found differing TCR association rates, with DRB1 most and HLA-C fewest.

The source material was PBMCs. The chain has TRBV28 and TRBJ2-7; TRBD2 aligns across 13 bases. The receptor was isolated from a man in his forties in good health and CMV-seropositive. The DNA of the CDR3 is TGTGCCAGCAGCATCCGGACTAGCGGGAGACCCGAGCAGTACTTC. As protein: CASSIRTSGRPEQYF.